Each of the 10 T cell receptor beta chains below was sequenced from the same sample in a study of blood T cells in healthy people across ages. A sample-barcoded 5' primer and a J-beta primer mix were used in a second PCR of roughly 6 to 11 cycles. TCRdb redid the calling of the 5' RACE reads with MiXCR, one entry per CDR3 protein. The sample includes about 570,000 distinct CDR3 sequences, about 25% seen only once; the top ten take roughly 3.5%. This sample was shared with a second study, whose subject was T cells of mothers and their children.

Sequenced sample: blood. These receptors originate from a boy between 2 and 10 years old in good health.

This clonotype has a handful of counts. The chain joins TRBV10-3 to TRBJ1-5; D is uncertain. In germline, CDR1 is ENHRY, CDR2 SYGVKD. This CDR3 is built from 8 residues. The CDR3, as DNA: TGTCGCCGACAGCCCCAGCATTTT. This gives the protein CRRQPQHF.

This clonotype was picked up a small number of times. The chain uses TRBV29-1 and TRBJ2-1, with TRBD1 identical over 9 bases. Trimming removed 6 bases from V and 8 bases from J; junction bases left unmatched: 14. Germline assignment: CDR1 SQVTM and CDR2 ANQGSEA. The CDR3 has 15 amino acids. For the CDR3, the DNA is TGCAGCGTCTGCAATCAGGACAGGGGATACGATGAGCAGTTCTTC. Translated: CSVCNQDRGYDEQFF.

This chain connects TRBV10-3 to TRBJ2-7; D perhaps matches TRBD1 (6 bases). This CDR3 has 13 amino acids. Germline V gives CDR1 ENHRY, CDR2 SYGVKD. Trimming took 6 bases from V and 3 from J, leaving 12 bases between them. The CDR3 DNA follows: TGTGCCATCAGCAAGACAGGCCACTACGAGCAGTACTTC. It translates to CAISKTGHYEQYF.

This clonotype was seen a handful of times. The chain is built from TRBV20-1 and TRBJ1-5; D gene uncertain. Germline V CDR1 and CDR2: DFQATT, SNEGSKA (reference sequence). V lost 4 bases to trimming and J lost 0 bases, with 10 bases between them. The CDR3 runs 14 residues. The CDR3 nucleotides are TGCAGTGCTATGGTGGGGAATAGCAATCAGCCCCAGCATTTT. Translated: CSAMVGNSNQPQHF.

This clonotype was observed a handful of times. The chain is built from TRBV12-3 or TRBV12-4 and TRBJ1-3, with 8 bases fitting TRBD1. The CDR3 covers 15 residues. V trimming: 6 bases; J trimming: 0 bases; junction bases outside the gene matches: 4. The CDR3 loop reads CASSSDRGSGNTIYF. CDR3 sequence (DNA): TGTGCCAGCAGCTCTGACAGGGGCTCTGGAAACACCATATATTTT.

This clonotype was found a few times. CDR3 in amino acids: CAISETSGGAQETQYF. DNA of the CDR3: TGTGCCATCAGTGAAACTAGCGGGGGGGCCCAGGAGACCCAGTACTTC. The chain uses TRBV10-3 and TRBJ2-5, with 13 bases identical to TRBD2. After removal of 3 bases from V and 5 bases from J, the junction contained 6 bases not matched to a gene. Germline-derived CDR1 and CDR2 are ENHRY and SYGVKD. The CDR3 is 16 residues long.

The CDR3 DNA reads as TGTGCCAGCAGTTTATGGGCCGGGGAGCTGTTTTTT. Its translation is CASSLWAGELFF. This rearrangement joins TRBV12-3 or TRBV12-4 to TRBJ2-2; no clear D. The CDR3 loop spans 12 amino acids. Deletions cut 2 bases from V and 6 bases from J, with 4 bases between.

The table lists this clonotype with a few counts. DNA for the CDR3: TGTGCCAGCAGTCCCGGACTAGCGGGAGGATCCCAGTACTTC. Translation: CASSPGLAGGSQYF. This chain joins TRBV12-3 or TRBV12-4 and TRBJ2-5; 14 positions match TRBD2. The CDR3 totals 14 residues. V was clipped by 5 bases and J by 9 bases; unmatched bases: 5.

The CDR3 DNA sequence: TGTGCCAGCAGTCTTTATTCAGTCGGGGTCAACTATGGCTACACCTTC. Protein sequence: CASSLYSVGVNYGYTF. The rearrangement links TRBV6-2 or TRBV6-3 to TRBJ1-2, with D unclear. Between the trimmed V and J ends, which lost 5 bases and 2 bases, there was a span of 18 bases. Looked up from germline, CDR1 is MNHEY and CDR2 is SVGEGT. The CDR3 consists of 16 residues.

This chain links TRBV12-3 or TRBV12-4 with TRBJ2-3; a weak D match, TRBD1 (6 bases). Trimming removed 3 bases at V and 4 bases at J, with 17 bases between. The CDR3 extends over 16 amino acids. The CDR3 region has the DNA TGTGCCAGCAGTTTCTACGGGACAAGGTTTTCAGATACGCAGTATTTT. This translates into CASSFYGTRFSDTQYF.